This T cell receptor beta chain originates from a study of blood T cell repertoires in COVID-19. Study at large: In each case, the material was cDNA or gDNA derived from T cells, B-cell-depleted T cells, or PBMCs.

Original processing methods: Reference gene primer amplification gave nucleated cell count estimates. Measured with immunoSEQ multiplex PCR; TCRdb has only the in-frame clones, and not every one. V, J and clone size are taken as reported in that table, and D and trimming were inferred from the DNA itself. The sample lists some 300,000 clones; about nine tenths were seen once. The CDR3 runs 11 residues. CDR1 and CDR2 (germline): GTSNPN, SVGIG (reference sequence). V lost 6 bases, J lost 8 bases, and 11 bases lay in between. Seattle patients were enrolled while actively infected and followed longitudinally.

Sequenced material: peripheral blood. V and J are TRBV30 and TRBJ2-1; D remains unclear. The sequence derives from a woman between 50 and 59 years old with COVID-19, enrolled during active disease. CDR3 in DNA: TGTGCCTGCAATGAGATGGATGAGCAGTTCTTC. This encodes CACNEMDEQFF.